This T cell receptor beta chain is from a study of CD8+ T cells in alopecia areata (dated by TCRdb to the late 2010s). Context from the whole study: Treated patients were enrolled in an open-label pilot trial of oral tofacitinib at 5 to 10 mg twice daily for moderate-to-severe alopecia areata. Tofacitinib was given for 6 to 18 months, followed by 6 months of follow-up off drug to assess delayed response and recurrence. The study used high-throughput TCRbeta sequencing to examine T cell clonal expansion in alopecia areata, in both the C3H/HeJ mouse model and human patients. Human TCRbeta sequencing covered scalp tissue and sorted CD4+ and CD8+ peripheral blood T cells from patchy and totalis/universalis alopecia areata patients and healthy controls. Biopsies were taken from tofacitinib-treated patients at baseline and at 4 and 24 weeks of treatment, and a later scalp biopsy was taken in several of the tofacitinib-treated patients. Scalp clonality was compared across normal scalp (n=4), patchy alopecia areata scalp (n=8), and alopecia totalis/universalis scalp (n=8). RNA was extracted with the PAXgene miRNA kit for fixed scalp, the miRNeasy kit for PBMCs, and the RNeasy kit for mouse skin. TCRbeta CDR3 regions were amplified by immunoSEQ multiplex PCR using 35 Vbeta forward and 13 Jbeta reverse primers.

Lesional scalp punch biopsies and peripheral blood were collected from alopecia areata patients. PBMCs were separated by density centrifugation and stained for CD3, CD4 and CD8, after which CD4+ and CD8+ T cells were sorted on a FACSAria. Study-wide conclusions, independent of this receptor: Lesional scalp, especially in alopecia totalis/universalis, showed higher clonality and more expanded CD8+ clones than normal scalp, suggesting antigenic drive. TCR sequences shared between patients were less clear than in mice, possibly partly because of HLA diversity in the patient population. Scalp TCR repertoire analysis is complicated because resident alphabeta T cells in normal human skin are also sequenced, whereas mouse skin is dominated by gammadelta T cells.

This clone is a singleton in its sample. What this receptor recognizes is not known. No much larger clone is present one base from it, and per-base qualities are unavailable. The library was generated by the immunoSEQ multiplex PCR assay. RNA was extracted from all samples and reverse transcribed into cDNA, which served as template for TCR sequencing. First-strand cDNA was synthesized using SuperScript III with a 2:1 mix of oligo-dT and random hexamers. Amplification bias was assessed with a synthetic immune receptor repertoire, and residual bias was removed computationally. The published analysis was carried out like this. After raw reads were preprocessed to remove errors, the CDR3 was defined following IMGT conventions as running from the conserved cysteine to phenylalanine. Clonality was calculated as 1 minus Shannon entropy normalized by log2 of the number of productive unique TCRs. Whether each scalp clone was CD4 or CD8 was inferred by checking scalp TCRbeta sequences against the CD4 and CD8 repertoires from sorted blood. In TCRdb, the immuneACCESS table is reduced to in-frame sequences with V and J assigned. These tables do not hold every clone; where another copy was compared, an unresolved V gene accounts for under half, and the others remain unexplained. D and trimming were read from the DNA, whereas the V and J calls and clone size are those reported in that table. The sample contains around 120,000 clones, approximately 38% of them found a single time. The ten largest clones add up to roughly 3.2% of the sample.

At the junction V is shortened by 0 bases and J by 9 bases, with 13 bases in between. The germline V gene specifies SGHRS as CDR1 and YFSETQ as CDR2. The CDR3 runs 14 residues from the cysteine to the phenylalanine. Only the CDR3 portion is preserved as DNA: 42 bases, with reading frame beginning at the first base. Rearrangement joined TRBV5-1 to TRBJ2-1, with the D gene not confidently named. This sequence originates from a human donor with alopecia areata. The sequenced material came from CD4+ T cells sorted from blood. The DNA sequence is given as TGCGCCAGCAGCTTGGAGGTTAGCCTCGGTGAGCAGTTCTTC. Its translation is CASSLEVSLGEQFF. The full variable domain, with segments outside the CDR3 supplied by the reference TRBV5-1 and TRBJ2-1 proteins, appears as KAGVTQTPRYLIKTRGQQVTLSCSPISGHRSVSWYQQTPGQGLQFLFEYFSETQRNKGNFPGRFSGRQFSNSRSEMNVSTLELGDSALYLCASSLEVSLGEQFFGPGTRLTVL.